The rows below give T cell receptor beta chains drawn from one sample of a study of blood T cell repertoires in COVID-19. The data were produced by immunoSEQ multiplex PCR, yet TCRdb's version contains in-frame clones alone and is incomplete. The data show some 70,000 clones, about nine tenths seen once. The sequencing input was peripheral blood. Source of these receptors: a woman in her fifties or sixties with COVID-19, enrolled during active disease. The CDR3 runs from the conserved cysteine through the conserved F or W. D genes are given only for firm matches. Clone size is stated in some rows and not others, as once, few, many or a class when expanded.

v_gene	d_gene	j_gene	len	abundance	CDR3aa	CDR3nt
TRBV5-1	-	TRBJ1-1	14	-	CASSSNPGWAEAFF	TGCGCCAGCAGCTCTAATCCAGGGTGGGCTGAAGCTTTCTTT
TRBV19	TRBD1	TRBJ2-7	16	-	CATRDRSRATSYEQYF	TGTGCCACAAGGGACAGGTCGCGGGCCACCTCCTACGAGCAGTACTTC
TRBV19	-	TRBJ1-4	20	-	CASSGGQGGAMTASDEKLFF	TGTGCCAGTAGTGGGGGCCAGGGAGGGGCGATGACAGCTTCAGATGAAAAACTGTTTTTT
TRBV28	TRBD2	TRBJ2-5	15	once	CASGSSGNKRETQYF	TGTGCCAGCGGTTCTAGCGGGAATAAGAGGGAGACCCAGTACTTC
TRBV2	TRBD1	TRBJ1-2	13	-	CASSGTGAYGYTF	TGTGCCAGCAGTGGTACAGGGGCCTATGGCTACACCTTC
TRBV18	-	TRBJ1-1	14	-	CASSPNPVVSEAFF	TGTGCCAGCTCACCAAACCCGGTGGTTTCTGAAGCTTTCTTT
TRBV4-3	-	TRBJ1-1	13	-	CASSQAPGSEAFF	TGCGCCAGCAGCCAGGCCCCGGGGTCTGAAGCTTTCTTT
TRBV6-2/TRBV6-3	-	TRBJ2-7	14	-	CASSYSWDGGEQYF	TGTGCCAGCAGTTACTCGTGGGATGGAGGCGAGCAGTACTTC
TRBV5-1	-	TRBJ1-1	15	-	CASSWAGQADAEAFF	TGCGCCAGCAGCTGGGCGGGTCAAGCAGACGCTGAAGCTTTCTTT
TRBV4-3	TRBD2	TRBJ2-3	18	-	CASSQEVISGGPTDTQYF	TGCGCCAGCAGCCAAGAGGTGATAAGCGGGGGGCCCACAGATACGCAGTATTTT
TRBV2	TRBD1	TRBJ2-3	17	-	CASSGFRGTGRMDTQYF	TGTGCCAGCAGTGGATTTCGAGGGACAGGGAGGATGGATACGCAGTATTTT
TRBV4-1	TRBD1	TRBJ1-6	16	once	CASSLTGQGGNSPLHF	TGCGCCAGCAGCTTGACGGGACAGGGCGGTAATTCACCCCTCCACTTT
TRBV7-7	-	TRBJ2-2	15	-	CASSPRTRGIGELFF	TGTGCCAGCAGCCCCCGAACAAGGGGTATCGGGGAGCTGTTTTTT
TRBV5-6	TRBD1	TRBJ2-5	14	-	CASSSRTGQETQYF	TGTGCCAGCAGTTCCCGGACAGGCCAAGAGACCCAGTACTTC
TRBV7-8	-	TRBJ1-1	14	-	CASSPRARDTEAFF	TGTGCCAGCAGCCCACGAGCGAGGGACACTGAAGCTTTCTTT
TRBV12-3/TRBV12-4	TRBD1	TRBJ1-2	13	-	CASSPTGGYGYTF	TGTGCCAGCAGCCCGACAGGGGGCTATGGCTACACCTTC
TRBV5-8	-	TRBJ2-1	14	once	CASSPQGGTDEQFF	TGTGCCAGCAGCCCACAAGGGGGAACCGATGAGCAGTTCTTC
TRBV5-1	-	TRBJ1-1	13	-	CASSAGVNTEAFF	TGCGCCAGCAGCGCGGGGGTGAACACTGAAGCTTTCTTT
TRBV7-2	TRBD1	TRBJ1-1	15	-	CASSSGQGGYTEAFF	TGTGCCAGCAGCTCGGGACAGGGTGGGTACACTGAAGCTTTCTTT
TRBV5-8	TRBD1	TRBJ2-1	15	-	CASSSRQGVYNEQFF	TGTGCCAGCAGTTCTCGACAGGGGGTATACAATGAGCAGTTCTTC
TRBV3-1/TRBV3-2	TRBD1	TRBJ2-7	16	-	CASSQGAWDSAYEQYF	TGTGCCAGCAGCCAAGGGGCTTGGGACAGTGCCTACGAGCAGTACTTC
TRBV5-1	TRBD1	TRBJ1-1	14	-	CASSPGTANTEAFF	TGCGCCAGCAGCCCTGGGACAGCGAACACTGAAGCTTTCTTT
TRBV19	-	TRBJ1-3	12	-	CASSNRGNTIYF	TGTGCCAGTAGTAACAGAGGAAACACCATATATTTT
TRBV6-5	-	TRBJ1-5	13	-	CASSLTEIQPQHF	TGTGCCAGCAGCCTGACAGAGATTCAGCCCCAGCATTTT
TRBV7-2	-	TRBJ2-5	14	-	CASSPPGAQETQYF	TGTGCCAGCAGCCCCCCAGGGGCCCAAGAGACCCAGTACTTC
TRBV28	TRBD1	TRBJ1-2	16	-	CASSSYDRADLGGYTF	TGTGCCAGCAGTTCCTACGACAGGGCCGATCTGGGTGGCTACACCTTC
TRBV28	TRBD1	TRBJ1-4	18	few	CASSPLKGTARGDEKLFF	TGTGCCAGCAGCCCCCTAAAGGGGACAGCAAGGGGGGATGAAAAACTGTTTTTT
TRBV3-1/TRBV3-2	-	TRBJ2-7	14	-	CASTPSRDFYEQYF	TGTGCCAGCACTCCCTCCCGGGATTTCTACGAGCAGTACTTC
TRBV7-8	-	TRBJ2-5	14	-	CASSLEPFQETQYF	TGTGCCAGCAGCTTAGAGCCATTCCAAGAGACCCAGTACTTC
TRBV30	-	TRBJ1-1	13	-	CAWSHSLNTEAFF	TGTGCCTGGAGTCACAGTTTGAACACTGAAGCTTTCTTT
TRBV19	-	TRBJ2-1	15	-	CASRSGGSSYNEQFF	TGTGCCAGTAGATCCGGGGGAAGCTCCTACAATGAGCAGTTCTTC
TRBV29-1	TRBD1	TRBJ1-2	13	-	CSVERGQGSGYTF	TGCAGCGTTGAGCGGGGACAGGGAAGTGGCTACACCTTC
TRBV19	-	TRBJ1-4	16	-	CASSHPGGATNEKLFF	TGTGCCAGTAGCCACCCTGGCGGTGCAACTAATGAAAAACTGTTTTTT
TRBV4-1	TRBD1	TRBJ1-6	18	-	CASSQYDRGNSYNSPLHF	TGCGCCAGCAGCCAATATGACAGGGGAAACTCCTATAATTCACCCCTCCACTTT
TRBV5-6	TRBD1	TRBJ1-6	14	-	CASSRDRGLSPLHF	TGTGCCAGCAGCCGGGACAGGGGTTTATCACCCCTCCACTTT
TRBV6-5	-	TRBJ1-3	15	-	CASRRDTSPGNTIYF	TGTGCCAGCAGGAGGGATACATCGCCTGGAAACACCATATATTTT
TRBV15	TRBD1	TRBJ1-4	14	-	CATSRGQGGEKLFF	TGTGCCACCAGCAGAGGACAGGGGGGTGAAAAACTGTTTTTT
TRBV6-2/TRBV6-3	-	TRBJ1-1	14	-	CASSYSTGWTEAFF	TGTGCCAGCAGTTACTCTACAGGGTGGACTGAAGCTTTCTTT
TRBV6-1	TRBD1	TRBJ1-1	13	-	CASGPGQHTEAFF	TGTGCCAGCGGGCCGGGACAGCACACTGAAGCTTTCTTT
TRBV28	-	TRBJ1-4	10	-	CASQGEKLFF	TGTGCCAGTCAGGGAGAAAAACTGTTTTTT
TRBV6-6	-	TRBJ1-4	13	once	CASSSAGNEKLFF	TGTGCCAGCAGTTCTGCGGGAAATGAAAAACTGTTTTTT
TRBV4-3	-	TRBJ1-5	16	once	CASSQDMGTSNQPQHF	TGCGCCAGCAGCCAAGATATGGGCACGAGCAATCAGCCCCAGCATTTT
TRBV6-2/TRBV6-3	TRBD2	TRBJ2-1	16	-	CASSSITSVPYNEQFF	TGTGCCAGCAGTTCCATAACTAGCGTGCCCTACAATGAGCAGTTCTTC
TRBV11-2	-	TRBJ1-2	12	-	CASTGWRDGYTF	TGTGCCAGCACCGGTTGGAGAGATGGCTACACCTTC
TRBV6-2/TRBV6-3	-	TRBJ2-5	14	-	CASRPTRPQETQYF	TGTGCCAGCAGGCCTACTAGGCCCCAGGAGACCCAGTACTTC